This TCR beta chain appears in the sequencing data of a study of shared clonotypes between healthy human individuals. Study as a whole: With ages of 18 to 49, the donors were a couple of women and a few men. Three plates were used per donor for CD4 naive, three for CD4 memory, two for CD8 naive and one for CD8 memory. Study-wide findings and caveats: Clonotypes that were shared across four donors made up around 5% of naive CD4 clonotypes. In general, naive subsets displayed greater estimated richness than memory subsets did.

Profiling relied on immunoSEQ multiplex PCR, and the TCRdb table lists in-frame clones only, not all of them. The data hold hundreds of thousands of clones, with roughly 96% observed a single time. Comment on this clone: Its specificity is not known.

The naive CD8 fraction comprised CD45RO-negative cells positively selected for CCR7 and excluded terminally differentiated effector memory CD45RA+ cells. Germline-derived CDR1 and CDR2 are SGDLS and YYNGEE. Unmatched junction bases numbered 15, after V lost 3 bases and J lost 7 bases. The CDR3 sequence is 16 residues long. The TCR sequence derives from a woman in her thirties in good health. The V and J genes are TRBV9 and TRBJ1-2; TRBD1 matches at 7 bases. Input material: naive CD8+ T cells sorted from blood. CDR3 bases: TGTGCCAGCAGCGCCCGAGACAGGGATGAATTCCGTGGCTACACCTTC. It translates to CASSARDRDEFRGYTF.